Given below is one TCR beta chain in context. This record comes from a study of CD4 and CD8 cells across lung adenocarcinoma regions. Using its own MiXCR run on the PCR reads, TCRdb lists one record per CDR3 protein. The sample carries fewer than 20,000 distinct CDR3 sequences, 45% to 70% recorded once. In germline, CDR1 is SGHTA, CDR2 FQGTGA. With 2 bases removed from V and 5 bases from J, the gap between germline ends came to 14 bases. CDR3 length equals 15 residues. The rearrangement links TRBV7-3 to TRBJ2-3; D is undetermined. Sample: CD8+ T cells from the center of a lung tumor. This TCR was sampled from a female donor with lung adenocarcinoma. The CD4 and CD8 labels of this study may be unreliable. The chain's CDR3 is CASSLRYQVGDTQYF. In DNA form, the CDR3 reads TGTGCCAGCAGCTTACGGTATCAAGTTGGAGATACGCAGTATTTT.